The present entry profiles one T cell receptor (beta chain) with its context. Antigen unknown. The PCR was carried out with 60 Vbeta primers and 13 Jbeta primers. The data were produced by immunoSEQ multiplex PCR, yet TCRdb's version contains in-frame clones alone and is incomplete. The sample has about 82,000 clones; over 80% are singletons. Germline CDR1 MDHEN, CDR2 SYDVKM. V gave up 1 base and J gave up 2 bases; unmatched junction bases: 9. The CDR3 contains 17 residues. This sample stems from a study of cytomegalovirus exposure and HLA in healthy donors. The study, taken as a whole, reports: Highly shared variants forming one cluster were likely a sequencing artifact.

V gene TRBV28 combines with J gene TRBJ2-7; 9 positions match TRBD1. Material for sequencing was PBMCs. The TCR comes from a man between 18 and 35 years old in good health and CMV-seronegative. This CDR3 is CASSLFSLRDRAYEQYF. In DNA, the CDR3 is TGTGCCAGCAGTTTATTTAGCCTTCGGGACAGGGCCTACGAGCAGTACTTC. The variable domain in full, with the rest retrieved from reference TRBV28 and TRBJ2-7, is DVKVTQSSRYLVKRTGEKVFLECVQDMDHENMFWYRQDPGLGLRLIYFSYDVKMKEKGDIPEGYSVSREKKERFSLILESASTNQTSMYLCASSLFSLRDRAYEQYFGPGTRLTVT.